A selection of T cell receptor beta chains follows, all from one sample in a study of blood T cell repertoires in COVID-19. Sequenced by immunoSEQ multiplex PCR; TCRdb stores in-frame clones only, minus some. Among approximately 350,000 clones listed, roughly 87% were seen once. The sample was PBMCs or T cells enriched from blood (not recorded which). These receptors all come from a woman in her forties or fifties who had recovered from COVID-19. CDR3s include the opening cysteine and the closing phenylalanine or tryptophan. The D gene is left open where the match is weak. Size is stated for part of the rows, as once, few or many counts, or as a class when the clone is expanded.

>.|TRBJ1-2|.|TRBV19
CASSNSGLPYGYTF
TGTGCCAGTAGTAATTCGGGGTTGCCCTATGGCTACACCTTC
>TRBD2|TRBJ2-2|.|TRBV6-4
CASSALAGGRTGELFF
TGTGCCAGCAGTGCCCTAGCGGGAGGGCGCACCGGGGAGCTGTTTTTT
>.|TRBJ1-5|.|TRBV7-8
CASSLGGSISQPQHF
TGTGCCAGCAGCTTAGGTGGCAGTATCAGTCAGCCCCAGCATTTT
>.|TRBJ1-6|.|TRBV30
CAWSVSRQGFSPLHF
TGTGCCTGGAGTGTAAGTCGGCAGGGTTTCTCACCCCTCCACTTT
>.|TRBJ1-2|.|TRBV20-1
CSARANYTF
TGCAGTGCTAGAGCCAACTACACCTTC
>TRBD2|TRBJ2-5|few|TRBV4-1
CASRPSGSGMGIETQYF
TGCGCCAGCAGACCCAGTGGTAGCGGGATGGGGATAGAGACCCAGTACTTC
>TRBD1|TRBJ1-1|few|TRBV27
CASSLSGATGVAEAFF
TGTGCCAGCAGTTTATCGGGGGCGACAGGGGTGGCTGAAGCTTTCTTT
>.|TRBJ2-5|.|TRBV2
CASSDWTLKPQETQYF
TGTGCCAGCAGTGACTGGACACTAAAACCCCAAGAGACCCAGTACTTC
>.|TRBJ2-1|.|TRBV7-6
CASSLVHEGYEQFF
TGTGCCAGCAGCTTAGTCCATGAGGGATATGAGCAGTTCTTC
>TRBD2|TRBJ2-1|.|TRBV27
CASSLIAGGTLYNEQFF
TGTGCCAGCAGTTTGATCGCGGGAGGGACCTTGTACAATGAGCAGTTCTTC
>TRBD1|TRBJ1-2|.|TRBV30
CAWREEGQGHWYGYTF
TGTGCCTGGAGGGAAGAGGGACAGGGGCATTGGTATGGCTACACCTTC
>.|TRBJ2-6|.|TRBV27
CASSFFAGGSGANVLTF
TGTGCCAGCAGTTTCTTTGCGGGTGGCTCTGGGGCCAACGTCCTGACTTTC
>.|TRBJ2-3|.|TRBV19
CASSYTDTQYF
TGTGCCAGTAGTTACACAGATACGCAGTATTTT
>TRBD2|TRBJ2-5|.|TRBV18
CASSATSGLETQYF
TGTGCCAGCTCGGCGACTAGCGGGCTTGAGACCCAGTACTTC
>TRBD1|TRBJ1-2|.|TRBV6-5
CASSPGGYGYTF
TGTGCCAGCAGTCCAGGGGGCTATGGCTACACCTTC
>.|TRBJ2-5|.|TRBV5-4
CASSLGAGAQETQYF
TGTGCCAGCAGCTTGGGTGCAGGGGCCCAAGAGACCCAGTACTTC
>.|TRBJ2-1|.|TRBV18
CASSPIDRNEQFF
TGTGCCAGCTCACCGATAGACAGGAATGAGCAGTTCTTC
>.|TRBJ2-1|few|TRBV29-1
CSVQRIYNEQFF
TGCAGCGTCCAGCGGATCTACAATGAGCAGTTCTTC
>TRBD1|TRBJ1-3|.|TRBV11-3
CASGRTGGSGNTIYF
TGTGCCAGCGGAAGGACAGGGGGCTCTGGAAACACCATATATTTT
>TRBD1|TRBJ2-7|.|TRBV7-2
CASSMGQVPYEQYF
TGTGCCAGCAGCATGGGACAGGTTCCCTACGAGCAGTACTTC
>.|TRBJ1-1|.|TRBV30
CAWTELGEAFF
TGTGCCTGGACCGAACTCGGTGAAGCTTTCTTT
>.|TRBJ1-1|.|TRBV25-1
CASSESVIMNTEAFF
TGTGCCAGCAGTGAATCGGTAATAATGAACACTGAAGCTTTCTTT
>TRBD1|TRBJ1-3|.|TRBV6-5
CASSSGQGKSGNTIYF
TGTGCCAGCAGTTCTGGACAGGGAAAATCTGGAAACACCATATATTTT
>.|TRBJ2-3|once|TRBV7-2
CASSREPSHYLQYF
TGTGCCAGCAGCCGGGAACCTAGTCATTACCTGCAGTATTTT
>.|TRBJ1-4|.|TRBV2
CASSEAGGREEKLFF
TGTGCCAGCAGTGAAGCGGGGGGACGGGAGGAAAAACTGTTTTTT
>TRBD2|TRBJ2-3|few|TRBV2
CASSEEFSGSLLDTQYF
TGTGCCAGCAGCGAGGAATTTAGCGGGAGCCTTTTAGATACGCAGTATTTT
>TRBD1|TRBJ2-3|.|TRBV19
CASSAPWARDRSHTSTDTQYF
TGTGCCAGTAGTGCCCCCTGGGCCCGGGACAGGTCGCATACTAGCACAGATACGCAGTATTTT
>TRBD1|TRBJ2-3|.|TRBV9
CASSVTGQGDTQYF
TGTGCCAGCAGCGTAACCGGACAGGGGGATACGCAGTATTTT
>.|TRBJ1-1|.|TRBV7-9
CASSLQGTTTEAFF
TGTGCCAGCAGCTTACAGGGGACGACCACTGAAGCTTTCTTT
>.|TRBJ2-3|once|TRBV3-1/TRBV3-2
CASSQGLGLRTDTQYF
TGTGCCAGCAGCCAGGGATTGGGACTCCGCACAGATACGCAGTATTTT
>TRBD1|TRBJ1-1|.|TRBV7-3
CASSLNGQGLGDTEAFF
TGTGCCAGCAGCTTAAATGGACAGGGGCTAGGGGACACTGAAGCTTTCTTT
>.|TRBJ1-1|.|TRBV19
CASSVQGRTEAFF
TGTGCCAGTAGCGTACAGGGACGCACTGAAGCTTTCTTT
>.|TRBJ1-1|.|TRBV7-8
CASSLLVTSTEAFF
TGTGCCAGCAGCTTACTTGTGACTAGCACTGAAGCTTTCTTT
>TRBD1|TRBJ2-6|.|TRBV25-1
CASSERTGRSGANVLTF
TGTGCCAGCAGTGAACGGACAGGGAGGTCTGGGGCCAACGTCCTGACTTTC
>TRBD1|TRBJ1-1|.|TRBV5-5
CASSPRTGMNTEAFF
TGTGCCAGCAGCCCACGGACAGGAATGAACACTGAAGCTTTCTTT
>.|TRBJ1-1|.|TRBV19
CASSLDMNTEAFF
TGTGCCAGTAGTCTGGACATGAACACTGAAGCTTTCTTT
>.|TRBJ1-1|.|TRBV2
CASNLAPSTEAFF
TGTGCCAGCAATTTAGCTCCGAGCACTGAAGCTTTCTTT
>TRBD1|TRBJ2-7|.|TRBV5-1
CASSSPQGAREQYF
TGCGCCAGCAGCTCTCCCCAGGGGGCTCGGGAGCAGTACTTC
>TRBD1|TRBJ1-5|.|TRBV2
CASSYFLWTGDSNQPQHF
TGTGCCAGCAGTTATTTCCTATGGACAGGGGATAGCAATCAGCCCCAGCATTTT
>.|TRBJ2-1|once|TRBV6-4
CASSRRWDTEYSEQFF
TGTGCCAGCAGCCGACGCTGGGACACTGAGTACAGTGAGCAGTTCTTC